The 24 T cell receptor beta chains below all came from one sample that was sequenced in a study of glioma-infiltrating T cells after dendritic cell vaccination. Libraries were prepared by immunoSEQ multiplex PCR; TCRdb keeps only in-frame clonotypes and omits some of them. In the table there are tens of thousands of clones, roughly 89% of which are singletons. The sample was blood, taken before dendritic cell vaccination. The source is a human donor with glioblastoma.

V and J are TRBV19 and TRBJ1-2; 9 nucleotides line up with TRBD1. V dropped 5 bases and J dropped 4; count of bases not matched to a gene: 5. This CDR3 spans 14 amino acids. CDR1 and CDR2 (germline): LNHDA, SQIVND (reference sequence). The CDR3 DNA sequence: TGTGCCAGTAGTGGGACAGGGTCGATCTATGGCTACACCTTC. The encoded protein is CASSGTGSIYGYTF.

V and J are TRBV19 and TRBJ1-2; maybe TRBD1 (5 bases). Germline V gives CDR1 LNHDA, CDR2 SQIVND (reference sequence). Between the trimmed V and J ends, which lost 7 bases and 2 bases, there was a span of 14 bases. The CDR3 has 14 residues. The CDR3 sequence is CASTQGPLNYGYTF. The CDR3 DNA sequence: TGTGCCAGTACGCAGGGTCCACTAAACTATGGCTACACCTTC.

This clone was seen more than once but under ten times. J is TRBJ2-6 and V is TRBV30; 9 nucleotides agree with TRBD1. The germline V gene encodes CDR1 GTSNPN and CDR2 SVGIG (reference sequence). J was trimmed by 3 bases and V by 3 bases; bases with no gene match: 9. The CDR3 is 17 amino acids. The CDR3 is CAWSRDRVARGANVLTF. Written as DNA, the CDR3 is TGTGCCTGGAGCCGGGACAGGGTCGCTCGTGGGGCCAACGTCCTGACTTTC.

The chain combines TRBV6-6 with TRBJ2-2; the D gene is possibly TRBD2 (6 bases). Per germline, CDR1 MNHNY and CDR2 SVGAGI (reference sequence). V gave up 6 bases and J gave up 4 bases, with 12 bases separating them. CDR3 length equals 14 residues. The CDR3 DNA sequence: TGTGCCAGCAGGGGTCTGCGGGGCACCGGGGAGCTGTTTTTT. Translated, it gives CASRGLRGTGELFF.

CDR3 sequence: CASSLWEGRETQYF. The CDR3 nucleotides are TGCGCCAGCAGCTTGTGGGAGGGCAGGGAGACCCAGTACTTC. The chain has TRBV5-1 and TRBJ2-5; 7 bases are a match to TRBD2. This CDR3 spans 14 amino acids. From germline, CDR1 is SGHRS and CDR2 YFSETQ. Germline trimming cut 1 base from V and 5 bases from J; bases unmatched to any gene: 5.

The chain joins TRBV18 to TRBJ1-6; D is uncertain. With 1 base removed from V and 7 bases from J, the gap between germline ends came to 20 bases. The CDR3 covers 18 residues. Per the germline V gene, CDR1 is KGHSH and CDR2 is LQKENI. The CDR3 bases are TGTGCCAGCTCACCACAACCTGACGGTCCGGCGGGGAATTCACCCCTCCACTTT. It codes for CASSPQPDGPAGNSPLHF.

The chain carries TRBV2 and TRBJ2-3; 14 bases map to TRBD2. In germline, CDR1 is SNHLY, CDR2 FYNNEI. CDR3 size: 17 residues. J gave up 5 bases and V 8 bases, and 12 bases lay outside the gene matches. The CDR3 reads CASLTGLAGGSGDTQYF. In DNA form, the CDR3 reads TGTGCCAGCCTAACCGGACTAGCGGGGGGTAGTGGAGATACGCAGTATTTT. Based on the CDR3 plus reference TRBV2 and TRBJ2-3, the full variable domain is EPEVTQTPSHQVTQMGQEVILRCVPISNHLYFYWYRQILGQKVEFLVSFYNNEISEKSEIFDDQFSVERPDGSNFTLKIRSTKLEDSAMYFCASLTGLAGGSGDTQYFGPGTRLTVL.

This clone turned up a few times. The J gene is TRBJ1-2, the V gene TRBV6-5; D may be TRBD1 (5 bases). Germline-derived CDR1 and CDR2 are MNHEY and SVGAGI. This CDR3 has 13 residues. V lost 6 bases and J lost 0, with 8 bases in between. The CDR3 region is CASRGAANYGYTF. CDR3 coding DNA: TGTGCCAGCAGAGGGGCGGCTAACTATGGCTACACCTTC.

The rearrangement uses TRBV6-5 and TRBJ1-1; D is possibly TRBD1 (6 bases). This CDR3 spans 11 amino acids. V was pared by 7 bases and J by 3 bases, with 6 bases between. The germline CDR1 and CDR2 sequences are MNHEY and SVGAGI. As DNA, the CDR3 is TGTGCCAGCAAGGGGGACACTGAAGCTTTCTTT. This encodes CASKGDTEAFF.

The V call is TRBV6-1, the J call TRBJ1-2, with a tentative D call TRBD1 (5 bases). This CDR3 is 14 amino acids long. Between the trimmed V and J ends, which lost 6 bases and 1 base, there was a span of 12 bases. Germline assignment: CDR1 MNHNS and CDR2 SASEGT. The CDR3 bases are TGTGCCAGCAGCTCCACAGGCGGTAACTATGGCTACACCTTC. This translates into CASSSTGGNYGYTF.

This clone appeared a single time. CDR3 protein: CASRPYWSTGELFF. CDR3 DNA: TGTGCCAGCAGACCATATTGGAGCACCGGGGAGCTGTTTTTT. The chain recombines TRBV27 with TRBJ2-2; D unclear. The V end lost 6 bases, the J end lost 4 bases, and 12 bases lay between the germline ends. The CDR3 covers 14 residues. From germline, CDR1 is MNHEY and CDR2 SMNVEV (reference sequence).

This rearrangement joins TRBV5-1 to TRBJ2-6, with 11 bases matching TRBD2. Looked up from germline, CDR1 is SGHRS and CDR2 is YFSETQ. The CDR3 spans 17 residues. V was pared by 2 bases and J by 3 bases, with 4 bases of the junction left unmatched. CDR3 in DNA: TGCGCCAGCAGCTTCATAGCGGGGGGGCGTGGGGCCAACGTCCTGACTTTC. Translated, it gives CASSFIAGGRGANVLTF. The variable domain in full, completed from reference TRBV5-1 and TRBJ2-6, reads KAGVTQTPRYLIKTRGQQVTLSCSPISGHRSVSWYQQTPGQGLQFLFEYFSETQRNKGNFPGRFSGRQFSNSRSEMNVSTLELGDSALYLCASSFIAGGRGANVLTFGAGSRLTVL.

The CDR3: CASSSTQEQPQHF. DNA of the CDR3: TGTGCCAGCTCATCAACCCAAGAGCAGCCCCAGCATTTT. The rearrangement joins TRBV18 to TRBJ1-5; D ambiguous. Germline V gene lookup returns CDR1 KGHSH and CDR2 LQKENI. The ends were cut back, 5 bases at V and 7 bases at J, with 12 bases in the middle. This CDR3 comprises 13 residues.

This chain links TRBV30 with TRBJ2-1, with D unresolved. This CDR3 contains 13 residues. Looked up from germline, CDR1 is GTSNPN and CDR2 is SVGIG (reference sequence). V was cut by 4 bases and J by 0 bases, with 7 bases left in between. The CDR3 DNA is TGTGCCTGGACAGCTAGCTCCTACAATGAGCAGTTCTTC. This gives the protein CAWTASSYNEQFF.

The V gene is TRBV5-1, the J gene TRBJ2-5, with TRBD2 matching 9 bases. Trimming took 4 bases from V and 5 from J; bases not matched to a gene: 6. CDR3 length: 14 residues. Per germline, CDR1 SGHRS and CDR2 YFSETQ. CDR3: CASSGGLAVETQYF. The CDR3 DNA reads TGCGCCAGCAGCGGGGGACTAGCAGTGGAGACCCAGTACTTC.

The rearrangement uses TRBV11-3 and TRBJ2-1; 7 bases fit TRBD2. V was clipped by 0 bases and J by 4 bases; unmatched bases: 6. The CDR3 covers 16 residues. Germline lookup yields CDR1 SGHNT and CDR2 YENEEA. CDR3 sequence: CASSLDGGTPYNEQFF. In DNA form, the CDR3 reads TGTGCCAGCAGCTTAGACGGGGGGACTCCGTACAATGAGCAGTTCTTC.

The V gene is TRBV11-3, the J gene TRBJ1-1; D remains unclear. V was trimmed by 0 bases and J by 0 bases, leaving 11 bases between them. CDR1 SGHNT and CDR2 YENEEA come from the germline V gene. The length of the CDR3 is 16 residues. CDR3 loop: CASSLEGPQVNTEAFF. The DNA of the CDR3 is TGTGCCAGCAGCTTAGAAGGCCCTCAGGTGAACACTGAAGCTTTCTTT.

The V gene is TRBV19, the J gene TRBJ1-2, with 8 bases aligning to TRBD1. V shed 6 bases and J 8 bases; nucleotides not matched to a gene: 8. Germline CDR1 and CDR2: LNHDA and SQIVND (reference sequence). The CDR3 covers 13 residues. The CDR3 bases are TGTGCCAGTAGGGTTGACAGGGGAGAAGGCTACACCTTC. Translating it yields CASRVDRGEGYTF.

The chain combines TRBV6-5 with TRBJ1-5; D gene uncertain. The CDR3 is 13 residues long. Trimming left V 5 bases short and J 2 bases short, with 7 bases between. The germline V gene encodes CDR1 MNHEY and CDR2 SVGAGI. As DNA, the CDR3 is TGTGCCAGCAGTCGGCAGGGCAATCAGCCCCAGCATTTT. Residues: CASSRQGNQPQHF.

The chain couples TRBV6-5 to TRBJ1-5; the match to TRBD1 covers 10 bases. V dropped 7 bases and J dropped 6; count of bases not matched to a gene: 9. The CDR3 spans 15 residues. Germline CDR1 MNHEY, CDR2 SVGAGI. As DNA, the CDR3 is TGTGCCAGCACTCGTACAGGACAGGGGGGTCAGCCCCAGCATTTT. Translating gives CASTRTGQGGQPQHF.

The genes are TRBV5-1 and TRBJ1-1, with TRBD1 matching over 10 bases. The CDR3 spans 16 residues. In germline, CDR1 is SGHRS, CDR2 YFSETQ. Germline trimming cut 4 bases from V and 1 base from J; bases unmatched to any gene: 7. CDR3 DNA: TGCGCCAGCAGCGTGCAGACAGGGGGCGCGAACACTGAAGCTTTCTTT. It yields the protein CASSVQTGGANTEAFF.

The J gene is TRBJ2-7, the V gene TRBV30, with D possibly matching TRBD1 (6 bases). The length of the CDR3 is 12 residues. V lost 5 bases and J 5 bases, leaving 13 bases between the germline ends. CDR1 is GTSNPN, CDR2 SVGIG, per germline (reference sequence). For the CDR3, the DNA is TGTGCCTGGGACAGGTGGGGGAACGAGCAGTACTTC. Its translation is CAWDRWGNEQYF. The variable domain in full, with the rest retrieved from reference TRBV30 and TRBJ2-7, is SQTIHQWPATLVQPVGSPLSLECTVEGTSNPNLYWYRQAAGRGLQLLFYSVGIGQISSEVPQNLSASRPQDRQFILSSKKLLLSDSGFYLCAWDRWGNEQYFGPGTRLTVT.

V is TRBV7-2 and J is TRBJ2-7; D is perhaps TRBD1 (6 bases). V was cut by 5 bases and J by 4 bases, with 12 bases left in between. The CDR3 runs 13 residues. In germline, CDR1 is SGHTA, CDR2 FQGNSA. The CDR3 region has the DNA TGTGCCAGCAGCCGGACAGTTGTTTACGAGCAGTACTTC. Translated, it gives CASSRTVVYEQYF.

Comments on this clone: Other DNA sequences of this sample code for an identical CDR3. The chain recombines TRBV6-5 with TRBJ2-1; TRBD1 might be the D (6 bases). The CDR3 covers 15 residues. Trimming stripped 6 bases from V and 4 bases from J, with 16 bases between. The germline V gene has CDR1 MNHEY and CDR2 SVGAGI. The CDR3, as DNA: TGTGCCAGCAGGGAAAACAGGGTGACATACAATGAGCAGTTCTTC. Protein product: CASRENRVTYNEQFF.